This TCR beta chain comes out of a study of T cells in Graves' hyperthyroidism and ophthalmopathy. General study results and limits: Ophthalmopathy was separated from stable hyperthyroidism by a 13 V-J model. Ophthalmopathy got predicted by the model a median about 6.7 months before its onset.

Notes on this clonotype: Its antigen is unknown.

TCR beta CDR3 regions were amplified from RNA. TCR CDR3 regions were first amplified by RT-PCR with HTBI primers. TCRdb itself ran the multiplex PCR reads through MiXCR, one entry per CDR3 protein. This repertoire shows roughly 570,000 distinct CDR3 sequences, approximately 14% found once; its top ten account for under 8%. This CDR3 comprises 17 residues. Germline V gene lookup returns CDR1 MRHNA and CDR2 SNTAGT. V lost 6 bases to trimming and J lost 2 bases; unmatched junction nucleotides: 11. The genes are TRBV6-4 and TRBJ2-7; 12 bases are a match to TRBD2. This TCR was recovered from a woman aged 25 to 45 with Graves' hyperthyroidism. The sequenced sample was blood. Here the CDR3 reads CASRKLAGGPPTYEQYF. CDR3 coding DNA: TGTGCCAGCAGGAAACTAGCGGGAGGCCCACCCACCTACGAGCAGTACTTC.